This T cell receptor (beta chain) was sequenced for a study of blood T cell repertoires in COVID-19 (dated by TCRdb to between 2020 and 2021). Study-level background: The collaborator samples originated in the United States, Italy and Spain and spanned the acute and convalescent phases of COVID-19. The material from the prospective study consisted of cDNA or gDNA derived from T cells, B-cell-depleted T cells, or PBMCs. Deeply sampled blood TCRbeta repertoires from subjects exposed to, actively infected with, or recovered from COVID-19 were included in the dataset. The repertoires were released in a freely available public database meant as a resource for research on the immune response to SARS-CoV-2. The samples were drawn from two sources: the first 160 participants of the ongoing ImmuneRACE study, and some 1,300 subjects contributed by 6 global collaborators. Nearly every sample came with metadata listing a de-identified subject ID, COVID-19 status, age in years and sex. Where available, HLA class I and class II types were obtained from metadata supplied by the sample provider rather than from assay-based typing. The research as a whole found: How much clinical and demographic metadata was included differed by source and by participant, and the metadata was provided uncurated.

The collaborating institutions used their own protocols to collect whole blood in K2EDTA tubes. For TCRbeta analysis, collaborator samples were shipped as frozen whole blood, as isolated PBMCs, or as DNA extracted from either sample type. This clone has only a few counts. The target of this receptor is not known. No base-level quality is on record; no much larger clone is a single base apart. The V end loses 1 base and the J end loses 0 bases, and a stretch of 16 bases separates them. There are 18 amino acids in the CDR3, from cysteine to phenylalanine inclusive. Kept here is only the CDR3 DNA, which spans 54 bases and is read in frame from base 1. CDR1 and CDR2 (LNHNV, YYDKDF) derive from the germline V gene (reference sequence). TCRbeta CDR3 regions were amplified from genomic DNA by means of the immunoSEQ Assay, a bias-controlled multiplex PCR. The paper's processing steps were these. Within the assay, amplification of reference gene primers was used to estimate how many nucleated cells each sample contained. To quantify the absolute abundance of each unique TCRbeta CDR3 rearrangement, sequence reads were collapsed and filtered. For each sample, productive Simpson clonality was calculated as the square root of Simpson's diversity index across productive rearrangements. Not all clones reach the TCRdb copy of this immuneACCESS table, which keeps in-frame sequences only. Checked studies attribute under half of the gap to unresolved V genes and leave the rest unexplained. That table gives V, J and clone size, and the DNA gave D and trimming. Here the sample has under 150,000 clones; around four fifths occur a single time. The ten largest clones capture under 3% of the sample.

This TCR was sampled from a woman aged 40 to 50 with active or convalescent COVID-19. The V gene is TRBV15 and the J gene is TRBJ1-3; TRBD1 could be the D gene, as 5 bases match. Sample: peripheral blood. CDR3 region: CATSRGRGQGSSGNTIYF. The DNA is as follows: TGTGCCACCAGCAGAGGAAGGGGTCAGGGATCCTCTGGAAACACCATATATTTT. When the CDR3 is completed using the reference TRBV15 and TRBJ1-3 genes on either side, the full variable domain is DAMVIQNPRYQVTQFGKPVTLSCSQTLNHNVMYWYQQKSSQAPKLLFHYYDKDFNNEADTPDNFQSRRPNTSFCFLDIRSPGLGDTAMYLCATSRGRGQGSSGNTIYFGEGSWLTVV.